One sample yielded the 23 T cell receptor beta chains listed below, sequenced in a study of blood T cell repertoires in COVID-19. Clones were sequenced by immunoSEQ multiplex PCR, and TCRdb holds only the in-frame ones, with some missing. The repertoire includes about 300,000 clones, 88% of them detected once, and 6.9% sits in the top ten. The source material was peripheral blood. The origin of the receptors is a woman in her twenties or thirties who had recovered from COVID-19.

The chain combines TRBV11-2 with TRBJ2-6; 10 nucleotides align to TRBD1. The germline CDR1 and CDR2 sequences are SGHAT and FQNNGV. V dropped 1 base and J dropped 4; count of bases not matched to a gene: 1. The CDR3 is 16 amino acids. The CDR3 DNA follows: TGTGCCAGCAGCTTAGTGGGACAGGGGGGGGCCAACGTCCTGACTTTC. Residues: CASSLVGQGGANVLTF.

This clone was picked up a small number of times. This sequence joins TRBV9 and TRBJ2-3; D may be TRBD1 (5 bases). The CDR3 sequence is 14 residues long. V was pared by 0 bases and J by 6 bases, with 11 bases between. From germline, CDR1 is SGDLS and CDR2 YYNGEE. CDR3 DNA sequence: TGTGCCAGCAGCGTAGGGCTCAACAGGGATACGCAGTATTTT. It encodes CASSVGLNRDTQYF.

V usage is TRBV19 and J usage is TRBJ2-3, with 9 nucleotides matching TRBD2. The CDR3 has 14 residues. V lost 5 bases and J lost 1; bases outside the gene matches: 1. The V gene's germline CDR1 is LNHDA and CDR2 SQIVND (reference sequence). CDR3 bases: TGTGCCAGTAGTGTAGCGGGGGGCACAGATACGCAGTATTTT. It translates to CASSVAGGTDTQYF.

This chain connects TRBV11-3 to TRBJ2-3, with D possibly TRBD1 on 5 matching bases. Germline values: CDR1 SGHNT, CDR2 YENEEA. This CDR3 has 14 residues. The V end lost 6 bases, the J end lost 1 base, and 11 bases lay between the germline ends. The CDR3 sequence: CASSSGRGTDTQYF. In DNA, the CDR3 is TGTGCCAGCAGTAGTGGCAGGGGCACAGATACGCAGTATTTT.

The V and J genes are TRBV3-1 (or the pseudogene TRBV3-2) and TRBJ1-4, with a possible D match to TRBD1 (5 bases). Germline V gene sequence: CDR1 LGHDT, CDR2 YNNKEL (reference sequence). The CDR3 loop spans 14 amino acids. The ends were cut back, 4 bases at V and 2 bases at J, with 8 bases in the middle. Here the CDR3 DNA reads TGTGCCAGCAGCCCGGGGGGGACTAATGAAAAACTGTTTTTT. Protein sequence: CASSPGGTNEKLFF.

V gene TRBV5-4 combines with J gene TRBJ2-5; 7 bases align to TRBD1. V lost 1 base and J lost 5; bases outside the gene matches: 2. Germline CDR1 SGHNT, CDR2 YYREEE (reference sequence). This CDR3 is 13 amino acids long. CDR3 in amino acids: CASSLTGAETQYF. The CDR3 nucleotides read TGTGCCAGCAGCTTGACAGGGGCTGAGACCCAGTACTTC.

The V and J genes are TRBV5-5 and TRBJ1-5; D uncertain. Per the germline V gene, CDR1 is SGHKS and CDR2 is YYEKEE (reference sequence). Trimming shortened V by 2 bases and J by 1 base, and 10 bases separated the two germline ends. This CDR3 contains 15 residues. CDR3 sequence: CASSFGAGSNQPQHF. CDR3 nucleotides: TGTGCCAGCAGCTTCGGTGCGGGGAGCAATCAGCCCCAGCATTTT.

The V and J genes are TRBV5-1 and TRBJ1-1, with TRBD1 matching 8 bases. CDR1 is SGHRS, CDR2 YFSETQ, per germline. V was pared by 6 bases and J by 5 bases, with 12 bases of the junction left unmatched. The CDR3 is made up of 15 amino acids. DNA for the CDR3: TGCGCCAGCACGTTATTGGGCAGGGGGCAGACTGAAGCTTTCTTT. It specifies CASTLLGRGQTEAFF.

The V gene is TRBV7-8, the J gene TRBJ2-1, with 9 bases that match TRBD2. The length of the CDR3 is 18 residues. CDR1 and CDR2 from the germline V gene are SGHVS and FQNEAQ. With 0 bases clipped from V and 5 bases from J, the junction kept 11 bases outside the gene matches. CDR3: CASSLAFAGGRLNNEQFF. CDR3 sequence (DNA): TGTGCCAGCAGCTTAGCGTTCGCGGGGGGGCGGTTAAACAATGAGCAGTTCTTC.

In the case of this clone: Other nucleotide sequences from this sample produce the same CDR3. The CDR3 reads CASSLPGYEQYF. The CDR3 region has the DNA TGTGCCAGCAGTCTACCGGGCTACGAGCAGTACTTC. J is TRBJ2-7 and V is TRBV27; D remains ambiguous. The CDR3 consists of 12 residues. Germline V CDR1 and CDR2: MNHEY, SMNVEV (reference sequence). The V gene lost 5 bases and the J gene lost 3 bases, with 8 bases spanning the gap.

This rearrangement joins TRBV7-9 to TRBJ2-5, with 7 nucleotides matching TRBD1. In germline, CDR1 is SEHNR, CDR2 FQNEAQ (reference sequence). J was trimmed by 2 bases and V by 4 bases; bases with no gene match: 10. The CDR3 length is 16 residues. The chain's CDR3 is CASSSPGQPLQETQYF. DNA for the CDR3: TGTGCCAGCAGCTCTCCGGGACAGCCCTTGCAAGAGACCCAGTACTTC.

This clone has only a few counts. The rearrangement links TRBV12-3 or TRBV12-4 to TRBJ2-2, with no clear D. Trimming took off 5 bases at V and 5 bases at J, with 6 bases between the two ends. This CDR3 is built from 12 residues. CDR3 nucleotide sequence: TGTGCCAGCAGTCGGTATACCGGGGAGCTGTTTTTT. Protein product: CASSRYTGELFF.

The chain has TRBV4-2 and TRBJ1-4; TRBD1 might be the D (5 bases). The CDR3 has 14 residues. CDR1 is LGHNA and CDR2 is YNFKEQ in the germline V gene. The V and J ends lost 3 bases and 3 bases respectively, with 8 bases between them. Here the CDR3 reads CASSHKGSNEKLFF. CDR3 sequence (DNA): TGTGCCAGCAGCCACAAGGGGTCTAATGAAAAACTGTTTTTT.

CDR3 residues: CASSLDLGPGAFF. In DNA, the CDR3 is TGTGCCAGCAGTTTAGATCTGGGTCCGGGGGCTTTCTTT. The chain employs TRBV12-3 or TRBV12-4 and TRBJ1-1; D is undetermined. V was cut by 1 base and J by 11 bases, with 14 bases left in between. The CDR3 runs 13 residues.

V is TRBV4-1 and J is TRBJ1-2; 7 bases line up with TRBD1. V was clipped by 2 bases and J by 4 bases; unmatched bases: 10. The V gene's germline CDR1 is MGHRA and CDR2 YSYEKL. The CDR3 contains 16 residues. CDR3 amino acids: CASSQPPTGSAYGYTF. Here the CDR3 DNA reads TGCGCCAGCAGCCAACCCCCGACAGGGTCTGCCTATGGCTACACCTTC.

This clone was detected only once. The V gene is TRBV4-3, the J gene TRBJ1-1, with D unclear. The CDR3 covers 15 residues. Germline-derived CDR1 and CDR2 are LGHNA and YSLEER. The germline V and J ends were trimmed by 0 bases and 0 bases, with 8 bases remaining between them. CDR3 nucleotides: TGCGCCAGCAGCCAAGATAGACACCTGAACACTGAAGCTTTCTTT. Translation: CASSQDRHLNTEAFF.

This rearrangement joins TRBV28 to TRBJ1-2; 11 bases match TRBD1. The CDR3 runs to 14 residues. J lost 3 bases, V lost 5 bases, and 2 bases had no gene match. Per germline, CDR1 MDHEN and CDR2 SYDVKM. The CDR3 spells CASSQGQGDYGYTF. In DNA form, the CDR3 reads TGTGCCAGCAGTCAGGGACAGGGGGACTATGGCTACACCTTC.

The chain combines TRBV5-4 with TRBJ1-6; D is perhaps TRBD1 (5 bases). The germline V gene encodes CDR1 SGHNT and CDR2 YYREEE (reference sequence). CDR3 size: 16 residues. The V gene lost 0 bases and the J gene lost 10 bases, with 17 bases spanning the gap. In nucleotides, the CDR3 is TGTGCCAGCAGCTTGGCCTGGAGGGGTCAAAACTCACCCCTCCACTTT. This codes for CASSLAWRGQNSPLHF.

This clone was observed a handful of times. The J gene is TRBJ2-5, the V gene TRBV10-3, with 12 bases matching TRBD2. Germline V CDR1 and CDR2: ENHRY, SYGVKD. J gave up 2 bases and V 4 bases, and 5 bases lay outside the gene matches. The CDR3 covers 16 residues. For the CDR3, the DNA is TGTGCCATCAGTGGGACTAGCGGGGTAGGGCAAGAGACCCAGTACTTC. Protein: CAISGTSGVGQETQYF.

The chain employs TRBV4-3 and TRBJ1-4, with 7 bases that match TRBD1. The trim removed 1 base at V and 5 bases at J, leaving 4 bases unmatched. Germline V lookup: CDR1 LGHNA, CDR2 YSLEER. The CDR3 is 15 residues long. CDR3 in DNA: TGCGCCAGCAGCCAAGTTGGGACAGCAAATGAAAAACTGTTTTTT. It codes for CASSQVGTANEKLFF.

The CDR3 reads CASSLYRDSGITDTQYF. The CDR3 region has the DNA TGTGCCAGCAGCCTGTACCGGGACAGCGGAATCACAGATACGCAGTATTTT. The chain couples TRBV11-2 to TRBJ2-3, with TRBD1 matching over 7 bases. Germline loops: CDR1 SGHAT, CDR2 FQNNGV. The CDR3 sequence is 17 residues long. V lost 5 bases, J lost 2 bases, and 13 bases stayed unmatched.

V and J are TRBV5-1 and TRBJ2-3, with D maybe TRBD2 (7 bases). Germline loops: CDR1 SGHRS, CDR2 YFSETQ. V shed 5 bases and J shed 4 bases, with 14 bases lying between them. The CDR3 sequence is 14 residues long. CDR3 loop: CASSQREGADTQYF. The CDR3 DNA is TGCGCCAGCAGTCAGAGGGAGGGGGCAGATACGCAGTATTTT. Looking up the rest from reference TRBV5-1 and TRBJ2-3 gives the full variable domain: KAGVTQTPRYLIKTRGQQVTLSCSPISGHRSVSWYQQTPGQGLQFLFEYFSETQRNKGNFPGRFSGRQFSNSRSEMNVSTLELGDSALYLCASSQREGADTQYFGPGTRLTVL.

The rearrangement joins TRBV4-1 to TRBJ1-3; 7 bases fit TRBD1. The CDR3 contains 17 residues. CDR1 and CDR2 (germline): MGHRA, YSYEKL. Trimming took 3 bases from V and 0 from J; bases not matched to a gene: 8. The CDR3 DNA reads TGCGCCAGCAGCCAGGGGGACAGCGGATTCTCTGGAAACACCATATATTTT. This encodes CASSQGDSGFSGNTIYF.